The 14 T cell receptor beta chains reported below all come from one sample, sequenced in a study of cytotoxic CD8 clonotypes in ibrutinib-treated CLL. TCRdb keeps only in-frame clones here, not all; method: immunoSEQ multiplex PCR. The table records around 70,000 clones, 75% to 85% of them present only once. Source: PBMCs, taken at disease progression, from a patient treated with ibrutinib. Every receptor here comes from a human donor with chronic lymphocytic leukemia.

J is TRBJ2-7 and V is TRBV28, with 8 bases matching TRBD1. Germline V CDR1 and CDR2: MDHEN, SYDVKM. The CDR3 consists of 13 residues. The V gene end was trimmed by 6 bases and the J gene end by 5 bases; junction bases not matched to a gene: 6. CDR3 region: CASRGQGFNEQYF. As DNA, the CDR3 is TGTGCCAGCAGAGGACAGGGATTCAACGAGCAGTACTTC.

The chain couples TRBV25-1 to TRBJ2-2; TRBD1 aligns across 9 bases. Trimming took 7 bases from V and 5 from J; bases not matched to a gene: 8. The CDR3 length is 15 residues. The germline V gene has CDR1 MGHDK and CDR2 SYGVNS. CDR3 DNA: TGTGCCAGCACGAGGACAGGGGAGGGTACCGGGGAGCTGTTTTTT. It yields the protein CASTRTGEGTGELFF.

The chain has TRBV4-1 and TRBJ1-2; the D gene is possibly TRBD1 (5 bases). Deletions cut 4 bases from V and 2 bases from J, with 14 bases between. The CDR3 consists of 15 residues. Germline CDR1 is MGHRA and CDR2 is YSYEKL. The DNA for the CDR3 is TGCGCCAGCAGCCGCCAATTCGGGGCAAACTATGGCTACACCTTC. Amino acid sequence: CASSRQFGANYGYTF.

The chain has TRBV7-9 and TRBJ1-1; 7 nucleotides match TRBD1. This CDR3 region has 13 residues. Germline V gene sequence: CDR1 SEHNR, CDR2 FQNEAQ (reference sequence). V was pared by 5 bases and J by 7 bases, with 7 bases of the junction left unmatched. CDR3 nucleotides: TGTGCCAGCAGCACAGGGGCCTACAGTGAAGCTTTCTTT. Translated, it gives CASSTGAYSEAFF.

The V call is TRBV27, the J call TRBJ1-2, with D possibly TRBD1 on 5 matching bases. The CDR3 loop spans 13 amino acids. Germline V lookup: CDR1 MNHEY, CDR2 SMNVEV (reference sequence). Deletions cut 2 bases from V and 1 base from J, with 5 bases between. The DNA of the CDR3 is TGTGCCAGCAGTTTAGACAGTAACTATGGCTACACCTTC. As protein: CASSLDSNYGYTF.

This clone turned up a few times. The CDR3, as DNA: TGTGCCATCAGTGAGTGGGCCATATCAGGCACTGAAGCTTTCTTT. Translated, it gives CAISEWAISGTEAFF. The chain carries TRBV10-3 and TRBJ1-1; D unresolved. V lost 1 base and J lost 4, with 13 bases in between. In germline, CDR1 is ENHRY, CDR2 SYGVKD. This CDR3 contains 15 residues.

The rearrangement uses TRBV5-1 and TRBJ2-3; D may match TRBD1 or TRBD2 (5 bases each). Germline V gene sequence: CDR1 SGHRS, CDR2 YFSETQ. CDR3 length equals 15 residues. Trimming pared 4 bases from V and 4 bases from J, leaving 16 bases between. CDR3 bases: TGCGCCAGCAGCCAAGACCCTCTGGGGGCAGATACGCAGTATTTT. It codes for CASSQDPLGADTQYF.

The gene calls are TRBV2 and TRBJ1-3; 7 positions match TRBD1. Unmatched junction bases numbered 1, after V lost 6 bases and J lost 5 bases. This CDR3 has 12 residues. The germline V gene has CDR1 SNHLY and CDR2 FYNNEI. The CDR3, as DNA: TGTGCCAGCAGGACAGGGAGAAACACCATATATTTT. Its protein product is CASRTGRNTIYF.

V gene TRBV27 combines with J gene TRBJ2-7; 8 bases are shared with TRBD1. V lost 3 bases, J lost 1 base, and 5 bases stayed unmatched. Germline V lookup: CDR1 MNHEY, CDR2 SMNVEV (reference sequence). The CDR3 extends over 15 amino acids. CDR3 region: CASSFPGTGSYEQYF. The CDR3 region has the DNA TGTGCCAGCAGTTTTCCCGGGACAGGTTCCTACGAGCAGTACTTC.

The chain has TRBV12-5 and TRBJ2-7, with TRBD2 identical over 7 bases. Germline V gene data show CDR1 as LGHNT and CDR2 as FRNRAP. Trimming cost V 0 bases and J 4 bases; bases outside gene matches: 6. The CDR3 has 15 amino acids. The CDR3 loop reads CASGLVRGRGYEQYF. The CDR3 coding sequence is TGTGCTAGTGGTTTGGTACGGGGGAGGGGTTACGAGCAGTACTTC.

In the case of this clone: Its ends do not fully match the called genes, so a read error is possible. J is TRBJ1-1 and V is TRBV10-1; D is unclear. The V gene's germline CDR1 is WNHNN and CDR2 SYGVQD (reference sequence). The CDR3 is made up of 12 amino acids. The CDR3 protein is CASSEGPREPFF. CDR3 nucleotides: TGCGCCAGCAGTGAGGGCCCCCGTGAACCTTTCTTT.

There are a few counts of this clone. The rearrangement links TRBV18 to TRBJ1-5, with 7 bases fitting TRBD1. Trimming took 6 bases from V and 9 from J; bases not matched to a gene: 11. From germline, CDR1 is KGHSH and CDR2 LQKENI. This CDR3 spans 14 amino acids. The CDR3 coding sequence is TGTGCCAGCTCCCTAAACAGGGGTGGTCTGCCCCAGCATTTT. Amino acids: CASSLNRGGLPQHF.

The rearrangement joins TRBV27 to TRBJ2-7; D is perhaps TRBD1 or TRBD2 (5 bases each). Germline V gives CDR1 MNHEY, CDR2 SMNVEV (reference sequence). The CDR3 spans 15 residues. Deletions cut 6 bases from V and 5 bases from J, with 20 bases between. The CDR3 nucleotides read TGTGCCAGCAGCCTAATAGGGGTGCTTAGCGACGAGCAGTACTTC. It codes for CASSLIGVLSDEQYF.

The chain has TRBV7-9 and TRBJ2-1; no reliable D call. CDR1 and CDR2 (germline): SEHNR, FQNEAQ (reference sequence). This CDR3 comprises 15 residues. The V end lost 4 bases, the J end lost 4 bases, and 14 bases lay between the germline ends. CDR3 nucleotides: TGTGCCAGCAGCTCTCCTTCGATCAGATACAATGAGCAGTTCTTC. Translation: CASSSPSIRYNEQFF.